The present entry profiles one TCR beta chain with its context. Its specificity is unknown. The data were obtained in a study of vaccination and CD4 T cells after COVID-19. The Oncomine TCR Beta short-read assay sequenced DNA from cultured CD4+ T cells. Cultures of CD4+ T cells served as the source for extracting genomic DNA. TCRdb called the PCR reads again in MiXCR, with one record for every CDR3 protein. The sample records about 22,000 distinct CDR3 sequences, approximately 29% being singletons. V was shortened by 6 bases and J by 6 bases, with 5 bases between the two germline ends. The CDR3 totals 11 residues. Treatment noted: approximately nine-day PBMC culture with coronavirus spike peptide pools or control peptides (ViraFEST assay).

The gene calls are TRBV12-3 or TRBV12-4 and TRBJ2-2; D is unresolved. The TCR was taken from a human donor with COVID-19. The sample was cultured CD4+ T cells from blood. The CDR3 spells CASSLPGELFF. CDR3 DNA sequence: TGTGCCAGCAGCCTACCCGGGGAGCTGTTTTTT.